A single sample is the source of the 20 T cell receptor beta chains below, sequenced in a study of blood T cells in healthy people across ages. It was with a sample-barcoded 5' primer and a J-beta primer mix that a second PCR of roughly 6 to 11 cycles was run. TCRdb redid the calling of the 5' RACE reads with MiXCR, one entry per CDR3 protein. There are 550,000 to 700,000 distinct CDR3 sequences in the sample; approximately 30% occur only once, and roughly 20% lies in the top ten. What was sequenced was blood. The receptors come from a woman between 65 and 79 years old in good health.

This clonotype was observed a handful of times. CDR3 protein: CASSYRKPTEETQYF. The DNA for the CDR3 is TGTGCCAGCAGTTATAGGAAACCTACCGAAGAGACCCAGTACTTC. This chain connects TRBV6-6 to TRBJ2-5; D is unresolved. V was trimmed by 3 bases and J by 3 bases, leaving 14 bases between them. Per germline, CDR1 MNHNY and CDR2 SVGAGI (reference sequence). The CDR3 contains 15 residues.

CDR3 DNA sequence: TGTGCCACCAGCGGCGAAAAGTTCACAGATACGCAGTATTTT. It specifies CATSGEKFTDTQYF. The rearrangement joins TRBV24-1 to TRBJ2-3; D unresolved. The CDR3 spans 14 residues. Germline CDR1 and CDR2: KGHDR and SFDVKD. Trimming removed 7 bases from V and 2 bases from J, with 12 bases in between.

Many counts were recorded for this clonotype. The gene calls are TRBV6-6 and TRBJ2-5; D tentatively reads TRBD1 or TRBD2 (5 bases each). This CDR3 contains 12 residues. V lost 2 bases and J 4 bases, leaving 5 bases between the germline ends. Germline lookup yields CDR1 MNHNY and CDR2 SVGAGI (reference sequence). The CDR3 spells CASSYGGETQYF. Here the CDR3 DNA reads TGTGCCAGCAGTTACGGGGGAGAGACCCAGTACTTC.

The chain joins TRBV5-1 to TRBJ1-1; possible D gene TRBD1, 6 bases. V was clipped by 4 bases and J by 0 bases, with 13 bases between them. The CDR3 is 15 residues long. CDR1 and CDR2 (germline): SGHRS, YFSETQ. This chain's CDR3 is CASSRDIRMNTEAFF. CDR3 coding DNA: TGCGCCAGCAGCCGGGACATTCGAATGAACACTGAAGCTTTCTTT.

This clonotype was observed a few times. This chain connects TRBV5-1 to TRBJ2-1, with TRBD2 matching 11 bases. The germline gives CDR1 SGHRS, CDR2 YFSETQ. Trimming took 1 base from V and 6 from J; bases not matched to a gene: 6. The CDR3 is 16 residues long. The CDR3 nucleotides read TGCGCCAGCAGCTTGCCACTAGCGGGGGTCTCCAATGAGCAGTTCTTC. As protein: CASSLPLAGVSNEQFF. The full variable domain, its missing parts supplied by reference TRBV5-1 and TRBJ2-1, is KAGVTQTPRYLIKTRGQQVTLSCSPISGHRSVSWYQQTPGQGLQFLFEYFSETQRNKGNFPGRFSGRQFSNSRSEMNVSTLELGDSALYLCASSLPLAGVSNEQFFGPGTRLTVL.

This rearrangement joins TRBV5-1 to TRBJ1-3; a weak D match, TRBD1 (6 bases). CDR1 is SGHRS, CDR2 YFSETQ, per germline. V lost 0 bases and J 3 bases, leaving 13 bases between the germline ends. The CDR3 runs to 16 residues. The CDR3 sequence is CASSLAAGVYGNTIYF. CDR3 nucleotides: TGCGCCAGCAGCTTGGCGGCAGGGGTATATGGAAACACCATATATTTT.

This clonotype has only a few counts. The V and J genes are TRBV5-1 and TRBJ2-1; 8 bases are shared with TRBD2. Germline assignment: CDR1 SGHRS and CDR2 YFSETQ. The CDR3 totals 12 residues. V gave up 2 bases and J gave up 15 bases; unmatched junction bases: 7. Here the CDR3 reads CASSFGGGLVFF. DNA for the CDR3: TGCGCCAGCAGCTTCGGCGGGGGGTTGGTGTTCTTC. Full variable domain (missing parts from reference TRBV5-1 and TRBJ2-1): KAGVTQTPRYLIKTRGQQVTLSCSPISGHRSVSWYQQTPGQGLQFLFEYFSETQRNKGNFPGRFSGRQFSNSRSEMNVSTLELGDSALYLCASSFGGGLVFFGPGTRLTVL.

This clonotype was observed a handful of times. This chain uses TRBV7-3 with TRBJ2-5; D assignment may be TRBD1 or TRBD2 (6 bases each). In germline, CDR1 is SGHTA, CDR2 FQGTGA. This CDR3 is built from 14 residues. Trimming stripped 5 bases from V and 4 bases from J, with 14 bases between. DNA for the CDR3: TGTGCCAGCAGCGCCCGAGGGGGGATAGAGACCCAGTACTTC. It encodes CASSARGGIETQYF.

This clonotype came up a few times. The rearrangement uses TRBV12-3 or TRBV12-4 and TRBJ1-2, with no clear D. The V end was cut by 0 bases, the J end by 4 bases, with 12 bases between. The length of the CDR3 is 15 residues. CDR3 amino acids: CASSLALQFSYGYTF. The CDR3 DNA follows: TGTGCCAGCAGTTTAGCTCTACAGTTCTCCTATGGCTACACCTTC.

CDR3: CASSLAGGGGPGVYNEQFF. Written as DNA, the CDR3 is TGCGCCAGCAGCTTGGCAGGAGGGGGAGGGCCTGGAGTATACAATGAGCAGTTCTTC. The chain combines TRBV5-1 with TRBJ2-1; the D gene is possibly TRBD2 (7 bases). Trimming removed 0 bases from V and 4 bases from J, with 23 bases in between. This CDR3 is built from 19 residues. Germline V gene lookup returns CDR1 SGHRS and CDR2 YFSETQ.

The chain carries TRBV5-1 and TRBJ1-1; D is ambiguous. The CDR3 sequence is 14 residues long. Trimming stripped 2 bases from V and 7 bases from J, with 15 bases between. The V gene's germline CDR1 is SGHRS and CDR2 YFSETQ. CDR3 nucleotide sequence: TGCGCCAGCAGCTTCCAGAGCAGCCCAAGTGAAGCTTTCTTT. Its translation: CASSFQSSPSEAFF. The full variable domain, its missing parts supplied by reference TRBV5-1 and TRBJ1-1, is KAGVTQTPRYLIKTRGQQVTLSCSPISGHRSVSWYQQTPGQGLQFLFEYFSETQRNKGNFPGRFSGRQFSNSRSEMNVSTLELGDSALYLCASSFQSSPSEAFFGQGTRLTVV.

The chain couples TRBV20-1 to TRBJ1-2; D may be TRBD1 (6 bases). The CDR3 contains 13 residues. Trimming stripped 3 bases from V and 3 bases from J, with 11 bases between. Germline CDR1 and CDR2: DFQATT and SNEGSKA (reference sequence). CDR3 in amino acids: CSASGGADYGYTF. The DNA of the CDR3 is TGCAGTGCTAGCGGGGGGGCGGACTATGGCTACACCTTC.

There are a few counts of this clonotype. V is TRBV7-9 and J is TRBJ2-1, with D possibly matching TRBD2 (5 bases). This CDR3 has 14 amino acids. The germline V gene encodes CDR1 SEHNR and CDR2 FQNEAQ (reference sequence). The V end was cut by 5 bases, the J end by 6 bases, with 14 bases between. CDR3 residues: CASSPSAGFNEQFF. The CDR3 region has the DNA TGTGCCAGCAGCCCTAGTGCGGGTTTCAATGAGCAGTTCTTC.

This chain links TRBV29-1 with TRBJ1-2; 8 bases match TRBD1. The J segment lost 7 bases and the V segment lost 5 bases, leaving 18 bases of the junction unmatched. The germline V gene has CDR1 SQVTM and CDR2 ANQGSEA. CDR3 size: 16 residues. CDR3 DNA sequence: TGCAGCGTTCCTGTCTCAACCGGGACAGGACGGGGTGGCTACACCTTC. This codes for CSVPVSTGTGRGGYTF. Together with reference TRBV29-1 and TRBJ1-2, the CDR3 gives the full variable domain: SAVISQKPSRDICQRGTSLTIQCQVDSQVTMMFWYRQQPGQSLTLIATANQGSEATYESGFVIDKFPISRPNLTFSTLTVSNMSPEDSSIYLCSVPVSTGTGRGGYTFGSGTRLTVV.

This clonotype was detected only a few times. This chain links TRBV7-3 with TRBJ2-5; 7 bases fit TRBD2. The end of the DNA is better explained by TRBJ2-1, so the J call may be wrong. Germline lookup yields CDR1 SGHTA and CDR2 FQGTGA. This CDR3 spans 15 amino acids. The CDR3 spells CASSQRRGRGNEQFF. The DNA of the CDR3 is TGTGCCAGCAGCCAGCGGCGGGGGAGGGGTAATGAGCAGTTCTTC.

This chain links TRBV20-1 with TRBJ2-5, with 11 bases fitting TRBD2. The end of the DNA fits TRBJ2-7 better, so the J call may be wrong. This CDR3 contains 14 residues. Germline V gene data show CDR1 as DFQATT and CDR2 as SNEGSKA (reference sequence). The CDR3: CSATAGTSGYEQYF. DNA of the CDR3: TGCAGTGCAACCGCCGGGACTAGCGGATACGAGCAGTACTTC.

This clonotype was counted between two and nine times. The rearrangement links TRBV12-3 or TRBV12-4 to TRBJ1-1; 9 bases match TRBD1. CDR3 size: 11 residues. V shed 7 bases, J shed 11 bases, and the junction held 5 bases outside the gene matches. In nucleotides, the CDR3 is TGTGCCAGCAACACCGACAGGGGGGCTTTCTTT. Its translation is CASNTDRGAFF.

The sample holds many counts of this clonotype. V usage is TRBV5-5 and J usage is TRBJ1-1, with D possibly being TRBD1 (6 bases). Germline V gene sequence: CDR1 SGHKS, CDR2 YYEKEE (reference sequence). The CDR3 contains 15 residues. Trimming shortened V by 0 bases and J by 1 base, and 10 bases separated the two germline ends. The CDR3: CASSLEGVENTEAFF. In DNA, the CDR3 is TGTGCCAGCAGCTTGGAGGGGGTTGAGAACACTGAAGCTTTCTTT.

The CDR3 region is CSARGLAGIPQYF. CDR3 bases: TGCAGTGCTAGAGGGTTGGCGGGAATCCCGCAGTATTTT. This chain links TRBV20-1 with TRBJ2-3; D perhaps matches TRBD2 (6 bases). Germline loops: CDR1 DFQATT, CDR2 SNEGSKA (reference sequence). V lost 1 base, J lost 10 bases, and 15 bases lay in between. There are 13 residues in the CDR3.

This clonotype appeared a few times. This chain uses TRBV7-3 with TRBJ1-6; 10 nucleotides align to TRBD1. V lost 5 bases, J lost 10 bases, and 8 bases stayed unmatched. Germline V CDR1 and CDR2: SGHTA, FQGTGA. This CDR3 spans 15 amino acids. The CDR3 DNA reads TGTGCCAGCAGCGCCCAGGGACAGGGGTGGTCACCCCTCCACTTT. Residues: CASSAQGQGWSPLHF.